The sequence of this TCR beta chain was determined in a study of blood T cells in healthy people across ages. It was with a sample-barcoded 5' primer and a J-beta primer mix that a second PCR of about 7 to 12 cycles was run. Each cDNA molecule was tagged by a template-switch adaptor that had 12 random nucleotides. MiXCR, applied by TCRdb to the 5' RACE reads, yields one record per CDR3 protein. Here the sample spans around 580,000 distinct CDR3 sequences, under 55% being singletons. The CDR3 is 15 residues long. The germline V gene encodes CDR1 SQVTM and CDR2 ANQGSEA. The V gene lost 4 bases and the J gene lost 2 bases, with 17 bases spanning the gap. With respect to this clonotype: Its antigen is currently unknown.

Study results and caveats: The study lacked donor CMV status, which possibly confounded expanded clonotype changes.

The receptor was isolated from a man older than 75 in good health. The chain recombines TRBV29-1 with TRBJ1-2; D is uncertain. Sequencing used blood. The CDR3 here is CSVAEGLRTNYGYTF. For the CDR3, the DNA is TGCAGCGTTGCAGAGGGTCTAAGGACGAACTATGGCTACACCTTC.